These 26 T cell receptor beta chains were all obtained from the same sample, sequenced in a study of cytomegalovirus exposure and HLA in healthy donors. Using immunoSEQ multiplex PCR, the repertoire was profiled, and TCRdb retains in-frame clones only, with some absent. The repertoire holds 250,000 to 350,000 clones, with around 86% as singletons. The sample was PBMCs. The origin of the receptors is a woman under 30 in good health and CMV-seronegative.

The chain is built from TRBV2 and TRBJ1-2, with D possibly TRBD1 on 5 matching bases. The CDR3 runs to 15 residues. Germline CDR1 SNHLY, CDR2 FYNNEI. The V end was cut by 5 bases, the J end by 5 bases, with 18 bases between. CDR3 nucleotides: TGTGCCAGCAGTCGCCGGTTCGGGGGGGAATATGGCTACACCTTC. It encodes CASSRRFGGEYGYTF.

The genes are TRBV2 and TRBJ1-5; the D is unclear. CDR3 length: 16 residues. Germline V lookup: CDR1 SNHLY, CDR2 FYNNEI. V was clipped by 6 bases and J by 0 bases, with 15 bases between them. The CDR3 DNA follows: TGTGCCAGCAGCCCCGGCCGGGCGGGTAGCAATCAGCCCCAGCATTTT. It is translated as CASSPGRAGSNQPQHF. The full variable domain, completed using reference TRBV2 and TRBJ1-5, is EPEVTQTPSHQVTQMGQEVILRCVPISNHLYFYWYRQILGQKVEFLVSFYNNEISEKSEIFDDQFSVERPDGSNFTLKIRSTKLEDSAMYFCASSPGRAGSNQPQHFGDGTRLSIL.

In this sample, this clone turned up many times. The same CDR3 can be traced to other DNA sequences in this sample. The chain employs TRBV30 and TRBJ1-2; no firm D call. CDR3 length equals 13 residues. Germline CDR1 GTSNPN, CDR2 SVGIG (reference sequence). V lost 0 bases to trimming and J lost 7 bases, with 12 bases between them. The chain's CDR3 is CAWSVLNSGGYTF. CDR3 coding DNA: TGTGCCTGGAGTGTACTGAACTCGGGTGGCTACACCTTC.

The gene calls are TRBV9 and TRBJ2-1, with D perhaps matching TRBD2 (5 bases). The CDR3 loop spans 15 amino acids. CDR1 and CDR2 (germline): SGDLS, YYNGEE. Deletions cut 1 base from V and 1 base from J, with 9 bases between. The CDR3 region has the DNA TGTGCCAGCAGCGTAAAGGGCGGGTCCTACAATGAGCAGTTCTTC. Protein sequence: CASSVKGGSYNEQFF.

This chain connects TRBV9 to TRBJ2-2, with D tentatively TRBD1 (8 bases). The germline V gene has CDR1 SGDLS and CDR2 YYNGEE. There are 16 residues in the CDR3. Trimming removed 3 bases from V and 7 bases from J, with 19 bases in between. The CDR3 region is CASSAGGGGRGGELFF. Here the CDR3 DNA reads TGTGCCAGCAGCGCAGGGGGCGGCGGGAGAGGCGGGGAGCTGTTTTTT. Full variable domain (rest looked up from reference TRBV9 and TRBJ2-2): DSGVTQTPKHLITATGQRVTLRCSPRSGDLSVYWYQQSLDQGLQFLIQYYNGEERAKGNILERFSAQQFPDLHSELNLSSLELGDSALYFCASSAGGGGRGGELFFGEGSRLTVL.

A single count supports this clone. The CDR3 sequence: CAIKQGDEQYF. The CDR3 DNA is TGTGCCATCAAGCAGGGGGACGAGCAGTACTTC. The V and J genes are TRBV10-3 and TRBJ2-7, with 7 bases aligning to TRBD1. Trimming at V came to 7 bases and at J to 5 bases, leaving 2 bases not matched to a gene. The CDR3 length is 11 residues. Germline CDR1 and CDR2: ENHRY and SYGVKD.

Only one count was recorded for this clone. The chain couples TRBV4-3 to TRBJ2-1; D is ambiguous. Trimming removed 4 bases at V and 3 bases at J, with 13 bases between. CDR3 size: 15 residues. CDR1 and CDR2 (germline): LGHNA, YSLEER. The CDR3, as DNA: TGCGCCAGCAGCCCCGCTCTAGACCACTACAATGAGCAGTTCTTC. As protein: CASSPALDHYNEQFF.

The V call is TRBV5-1, the J call TRBJ2-1; tentative D call: TRBD1 (5 bases). This CDR3 region has 15 residues. V was clipped by 0 bases and J by 0 bases, with 7 bases between them. CDR1 is SGHRS and CDR2 is YFSETQ in the germline V gene. CDR3: CASSLDDSSYNEQFF. The CDR3 nucleotides are TGCGCCAGCAGCTTGGATGACAGCTCCTACAATGAGCAGTTCTTC.

The rearrangement joins TRBV9 to TRBJ1-3; 9 nucleotides agree with TRBD1. With 3 bases clipped from V and 8 bases from J, the junction kept 6 bases outside the gene matches. The CDR3 extends over 14 amino acids. From germline, CDR1 is SGDLS and CDR2 YYNGEE. CDR3 in amino acids: CASSGRQGVHTIYF. In DNA form, the CDR3 reads TGTGCCAGCAGCGGACGACAGGGGGTACACACCATATATTTT.

The chain uses TRBV10-3 and TRBJ2-7, with 7 bases that match TRBD1. The V segment lost 3 bases and the J segment 2 bases; nucleotides outside the gene matches: 7. Germline V CDR1 and CDR2: ENHRY, SYGVKD. This CDR3 has 15 amino acids. The CDR3: CAISDPLGTAYEQYF. The CDR3, as DNA: TGTGCCATCAGTGACCCATTGGGGACAGCCTACGAGCAGTACTTC.

This chain links TRBV4-1 with TRBJ1-2; TRBD1 matches 8 bases. V gave up 2 bases and J gave up 4 bases; unmatched junction bases: 9. This CDR3 region has 16 residues. Looked up from germline, CDR1 is MGHRA and CDR2 is YSYEKL. The CDR3 spells CASSQPRTGPGYGYTF. In DNA, the CDR3 is TGCGCCAGCAGCCAACCACGGACAGGGCCGGGCTATGGCTACACCTTC.

The rearrangement joins TRBV5-4 to TRBJ2-1; TRBD1 matches at 9 bases. J was trimmed by 6 bases and V by 4 bases; bases with no gene match: 8. The CDR3 covers 15 residues. Looked up from germline, CDR1 is SGHNT and CDR2 is YYREEE (reference sequence). Here the CDR3 DNA reads TGTGCCAGCAGCACAGAGGGGACAGGGCTCAATGAGCAGTTCTTC. It translates to CASSTEGTGLNEQFF.

A few counts support this clone. The chain links TRBV7-2 to TRBJ1-4; no clear D. Germline V gene sequence: CDR1 SGHTA, CDR2 FQGNSA. The ends were cut back, 3 bases at V and 7 bases at J, with 12 bases in the middle. This CDR3 comprises 14 residues. In DNA, the CDR3 is TGTGCCAGCAGCTTGGGTCACTCGGGTGAAAAACTGTTTTTT. It specifies CASSLGHSGEKLFF.

This clone is a singleton in its sample. The J gene is TRBJ2-7, the V gene TRBV4-2; 7 bases match TRBD1. CDR3 length equals 15 residues. Germline V lookup: CDR1 LGHNA, CDR2 YNFKEQ. V shed 1 base and J 4 bases; nucleotides not matched to a gene: 7. CDR3 sequence: CASSQGTGFKYEQYF. CDR3 sequence (DNA): TGTGCCAGCAGCCAAGGGACAGGCTTCAAATACGAGCAGTACTTC.

This chain's CDR3 is CASSPWDRTIYF. In DNA form, the CDR3 reads TGTGCCAGCAGCCCCTGGGACAGAACCATATATTTT. The chain employs TRBV9 and TRBJ1-3; 7 bases map to TRBD1. CDR3 length: 12 residues. Germline V gives CDR1 SGDLS, CDR2 YYNGEE. Trimming cost V 4 bases and J 10 bases; bases outside gene matches: 5.

This chain joins TRBV5-6 and TRBJ2-3, with D possibly TRBD1 on 6 matching bases. The CDR3 contains 15 residues. Germline V gene data show CDR1 as SGHDT and CDR2 as YYEEEE. Trimming shortened V by 5 bases and J by 2 bases, and 15 bases separated the two germline ends. The CDR3 sequence: CASSILQGNTDTQYF. In DNA, the CDR3 is TGTGCCAGCAGTATACTCCAGGGGAACACAGATACGCAGTATTTT. Using reference TRBV5-6 and TRBJ2-3 for the parts outside the CDR3, the full variable domain is DAGVTQSPTHLIKTRGQQVTLRCSPKSGHDTVSWYQQALGQGPQFIFQYYEEEERQRGNFPDRFSGHQFPNYSSELNVNALLLGDSALYLCASSILQGNTDTQYFGPGTRLTVL.

The J gene is TRBJ2-5, the V gene TRBV27; D is perhaps TRBD2 (5 bases). Trimming left V 6 bases short and J 2 bases short, with 13 bases between. This CDR3 region has 14 residues. Germline-derived CDR1 and CDR2 are MNHEY and SMNVEV (reference sequence). Written as DNA, the CDR3 is TGTGCCAGCAGCACGGGAACCGGGCAAGAGACCCAGTACTTC. It is translated as CASSTGTGQETQYF.

This clone came up once. The rearrangement uses TRBV29-1 and TRBJ2-5, with 10 bases lining up with TRBD1. CDR3 length: 14 residues. Trimming at V came to 6 bases and at J to 3 bases, leaving 7 bases not matched to a gene. Germline V gene data show CDR1 as SQVTM and CDR2 as ANQGSEA. The CDR3 DNA follows: TGCAGCGTGGACAGGGGGTCATTAGAAGAGACCCAGTACTTC. Translation: CSVDRGSLEETQYF.

At least ten counts were recorded for this clone. This chain connects TRBV27 to TRBJ2-2; TRBD1 aligns across 7 bases. J gave up 7 bases and V 0 bases, and 5 bases lay outside the gene matches. This CDR3 comprises 15 residues. CDR1 is MNHEY, CDR2 SMNVEV, per germline (reference sequence). CDR3 region: CASSLSQGTGGELFF. The CDR3 coding sequence is TGTGCCAGCAGTTTATCACAGGGGACGGGCGGGGAGCTGTTTTTT.

V is TRBV27 and J is TRBJ2-7; 9 positions agree with TRBD2. This CDR3 has 15 residues. Germline lookup yields CDR1 MNHEY and CDR2 SMNVEV (reference sequence). V gave up 7 bases and J gave up 6 bases; unmatched junction bases: 13. This CDR3 reads CASTPVGLAGREQYF. CDR3 in DNA: TGTGCCAGCACCCCGGTCGGGCTAGCGGGACGCGAGCAGTACTTC.

Concerning this clone itself: It may be a read error: a sequence one base away is much more abundant. In the same sample, other DNA sequences code for this CDR3. CDR3 loop: CASSGDSYEQYF. The DNA for the CDR3 is TGCGCCAGCAGCGGGGACAGCTACGAGCAGTACTTC. The V call is TRBV5-1, the J call TRBJ2-7, with 7 nucleotides matching TRBD1. The CDR3 contains 12 residues. Germline V gene sequence: CDR1 SGHRS, CDR2 YFSETQ. V shed 4 bases and J 3 bases; nucleotides not matched to a gene: 1.

The chain employs TRBV4-3 and TRBJ1-1, with D possibly matching TRBD1 (5 bases). Germline values: CDR1 LGHNA, CDR2 YSLEER. Trimming removed 0 bases from V and 0 bases from J, with 14 bases in between. The CDR3 covers 17 residues. CDR3 nucleotide sequence: TGCGCCAGCAGCCAAGACCCTCCAGGGCGGTTGAACACTGAAGCTTTCTTT. Translation: CASSQDPPGRLNTEAFF.

J is TRBJ1-5 and V is TRBV2; 7 positions match TRBD1. Germline trimming cut 7 bases from V and 3 bases from J; bases unmatched to any gene: 6. Germline values: CDR1 SNHLY, CDR2 FYNNEI. This CDR3 is 14 amino acids long. The CDR3 nucleotides are TGTGCCAGCAATCAAGGGACAGACAATCAGCCCCAGCATTTT. Protein sequence: CASNQGTDNQPQHF.

V and J are TRBV27 and TRBJ1-2; D uncertain. The germline V and J ends were trimmed by 2 bases and 5 bases, with 12 bases remaining between them. Germline lookup yields CDR1 MNHEY and CDR2 SMNVEV (reference sequence). This CDR3 is 14 amino acids long. This CDR3 reads CASSLTAGAYGYTF. CDR3 DNA: TGTGCCAGCAGTTTAACGGCCGGAGCTTATGGCTACACCTTC.

The chain is built from TRBV2 and TRBJ2-1; D might be TRBD1 (6 bases). Between the trimmed V and J ends, which lost 6 bases and 8 bases, there was a span of 14 bases. The CDR3 is made up of 13 amino acids. Germline V gene sequence: CDR1 SNHLY, CDR2 FYNNEI. CDR3 region: CASRGRGAYEQFF. As DNA, the CDR3 is TGTGCCAGCAGGGGCAGGGGCGCCTATGAGCAGTTCTTC. Looking up the rest from reference TRBV2 and TRBJ2-1 gives the full variable domain: EPEVTQTPSHQVTQMGQEVILRCVPISNHLYFYWYRQILGQKVEFLVSFYNNEISEKSEIFDDQFSVERPDGSNFTLKIRSTKLEDSAMYFCASRGRGAYEQFFGPGTRLTVL.

The chain carries TRBV28 and TRBJ2-7; the D gene is possibly TRBD1 (6 bases). CDR1 and CDR2 (germline): MDHEN, SYDVKM. Trimming took 5 bases from V and 6 from J, leaving 11 bases between them. This CDR3 has 12 amino acids. CDR3 region: CASSTTGSEQYF. The CDR3 DNA reads as TGTGCCAGCAGTACCACAGGGTCCGAGCAGTACTTC.